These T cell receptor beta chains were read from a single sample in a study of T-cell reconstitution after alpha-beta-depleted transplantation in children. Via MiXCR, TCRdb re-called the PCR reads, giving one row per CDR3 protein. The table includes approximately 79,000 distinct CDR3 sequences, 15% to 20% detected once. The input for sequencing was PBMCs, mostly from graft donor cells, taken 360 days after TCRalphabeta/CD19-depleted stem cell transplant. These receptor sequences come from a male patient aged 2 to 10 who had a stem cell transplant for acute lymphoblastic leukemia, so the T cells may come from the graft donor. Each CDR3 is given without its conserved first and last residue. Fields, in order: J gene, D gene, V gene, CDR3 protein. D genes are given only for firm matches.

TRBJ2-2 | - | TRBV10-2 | ASRLRVSSGELF
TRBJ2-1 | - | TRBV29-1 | SVKAGWTYNEQF
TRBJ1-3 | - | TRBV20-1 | SATYSGNTIY
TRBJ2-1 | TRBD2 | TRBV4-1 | ASSQVAGLSYNEQF
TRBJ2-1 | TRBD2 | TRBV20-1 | SARPSGSRTYNEQF
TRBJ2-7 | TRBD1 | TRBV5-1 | ASSTRDRAYEQY
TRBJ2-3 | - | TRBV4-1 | ASSPASARGTDTQY
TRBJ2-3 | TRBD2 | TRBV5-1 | ASSPRLAGPQTDTQY
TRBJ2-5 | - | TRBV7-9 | ASSSRTYQETQY
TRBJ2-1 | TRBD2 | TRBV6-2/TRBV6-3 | ASRIKREGLREVEQF
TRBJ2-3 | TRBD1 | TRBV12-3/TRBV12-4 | ASSPTGTRTDTQY
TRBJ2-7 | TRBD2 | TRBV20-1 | SAVAGRAPYEQY
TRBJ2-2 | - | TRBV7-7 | ASSLVAANTGELF
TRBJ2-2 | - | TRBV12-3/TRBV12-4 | ASSYKSTGELF
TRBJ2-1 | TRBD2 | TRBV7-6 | ASSSIAGAHEQF
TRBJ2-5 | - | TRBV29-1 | SSPGHYQETQY
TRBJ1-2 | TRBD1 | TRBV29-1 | SVGQVYGYT
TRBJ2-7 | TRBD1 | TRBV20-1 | SASRGQGPSYEQY
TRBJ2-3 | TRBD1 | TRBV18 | ASSSSRTTGGADTQY
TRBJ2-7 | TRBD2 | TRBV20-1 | SAHDSGIQAYEQY
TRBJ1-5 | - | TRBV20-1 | SARGQNRNQPQH
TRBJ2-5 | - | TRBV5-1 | ASSFRESETQY
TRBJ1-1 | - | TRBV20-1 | SARDNSMNTEAF
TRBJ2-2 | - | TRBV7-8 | ASSLGYGSVDTGELF
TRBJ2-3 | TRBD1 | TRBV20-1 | SASGGTQY
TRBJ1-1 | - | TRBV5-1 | ASSAGGTEAF
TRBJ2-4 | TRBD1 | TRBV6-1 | PSSELTGIKNIQY
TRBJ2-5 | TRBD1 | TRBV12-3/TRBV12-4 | ASSRDRETQY
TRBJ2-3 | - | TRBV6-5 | ASSYSSRTDTQY
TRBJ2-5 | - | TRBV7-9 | ASSPSSWTGETQY
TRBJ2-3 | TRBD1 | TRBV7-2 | ASRPDRARARTQY
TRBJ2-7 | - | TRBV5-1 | ASSSSSRYEQY
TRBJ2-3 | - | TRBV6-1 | ASRWKRNTDTQY
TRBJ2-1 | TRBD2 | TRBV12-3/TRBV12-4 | AIVSGASSYNEQF
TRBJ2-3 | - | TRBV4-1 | ASSQRLIAGTDTQY
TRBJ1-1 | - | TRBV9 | ASSVHPGTGSEAF
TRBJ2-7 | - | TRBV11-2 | ASSSGVPNAREQY
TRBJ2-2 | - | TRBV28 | ASSTPTGNTGELF